The source of this T cell receptor (beta chain) is a study of blood T cell repertoires in COVID-19. About the study: The study drew acute and convalescent COVID-19 samples from the United States, Italy and Spain.

In the source study's methods: Amplification of reference gene primers provided the estimated nucleated cell counts. Here immunoSEQ multiplex PCR was the method, and the copy in TCRdb shows in-frame clones only, minus some. The V and J calls and clone size are taken from that table; D and trimming were inferred from the DNA. This table has 200,000 to 250,000 clones, more than 75% appearing once. This receptor was identified in a man at least 80 years old with acute or convalescent COVID-19. The sequenced material came from peripheral blood.

In DNA form, the CDR3 reads TGCAGCGTTCGGTCGGGTGGAAGCTCTGGGGCCAACGTCCTGACTTTC. It specifies CSVRSGGSSGANVLTF. The rearrangement links TRBV29-1 to TRBJ2-6, with D unresolved. Trimming shortened V by 5 bases and J by 0 bases, and 14 bases separated the two germline ends. Germline lookup yields CDR1 SQVTM and CDR2 ANQGSEA. This CDR3 has 16 residues.